One and the same sample provided the 28 T cell receptor beta chains below, sequenced in a study of blood T cells in healthy people across ages. A second about 6 to 12 cycle PCR used barcoded and J-beta primers. TCRdb processed the 5' RACE reads anew with MiXCR; each CDR3 protein has one entry. The table records about 1.1 million distinct CDR3 sequences, 35% to 40% of them present only once. Material: blood. All receptors come from a man younger than 30 in good health.

A remark on this clonotype: Germline is not matched at one junction end, which may reflect a read error. This chain joins TRBV3-1 and TRBJ2-6; 7 bases map to TRBD1. The CDR3 sequence is 18 residues long. Germline V gene sequence: CDR1 LGHDT, CDR2 YNNKEL (reference sequence). The CDR3 nucleotides read TGTGCCAGCAGCCACATCGGGACAGACCACTCTGGGGCCAACGCCCTGACTTTC. This encodes CASSHIGTDHSGANALTF. Drawing the rest from reference TRBV3-1 and TRBJ2-6, the complete variable domain is DTAVSQTPKYLVTQMGNDKSIKCEQNLGHDTMYWYKQDSKKFLKIMFSYNNKELIINETVPNRFSPKSPDKAHLNLHINSLELGDSAVYFCASSHIGTDHSGANALTFGAGSRLTVL.

This clonotype was seen only a few times. The chain is built from TRBV11-2 and TRBJ2-3; possible D gene TRBD2, 5 bases. Germline V gene lookup returns CDR1 SGHAT and CDR2 FQNNGV. V lost 5 bases, J lost 0 bases, and 9 bases lay in between. The CDR3 is 14 residues long. The CDR3 loop reads CASSRGRSTDTQYF. The CDR3 nucleotides read TGTGCCAGCAGCCGGGGTAGGAGCACAGATACGCAGTATTTT.

V usage is TRBV5-4 and J usage is TRBJ2-7, with 8 bases matching TRBD1. The CDR3 loop spans 13 amino acids. Germline V lookup: CDR1 SGHNT, CDR2 YYREEE (reference sequence). V was pared by 3 bases and J by 6 bases, with 5 bases of the junction left unmatched. The DNA of the CDR3 is TGTGCCAGCAGCTCCGACAGGGGAGGCGAGCAGTACTTC. Amino acid sequence: CASSSDRGGEQYF.

This chain links TRBV25-1 with TRBJ2-4; 7 bases agree with TRBD1. With 5 bases clipped from V and 15 bases from J, the junction kept 13 bases outside the gene matches. This CDR3 region has 13 residues. Looked up from germline, CDR1 is MGHDK and CDR2 is SYGVNS. CDR3 bases: TGTGCCAGCAGTCCACCAGACAGGGCAACCCGGTACTTC. Translating it yields CASSPPDRATRYF.

This clonotype turned up a few times. This chain connects TRBV30 to TRBJ1-1; 9 bases fit TRBD1. The germline V gene has CDR1 GTSNPN and CDR2 SVGIG (reference sequence). The CDR3 runs to 15 residues. Trimming took 5 bases from V and 5 from J; bases not matched to a gene: 12. In DNA, the CDR3 is TGTGCCTGGGTCCCGGGACAGGGACTGGGAACTGAAGCTTTCTTT. As protein: CAWVPGQGLGTEAFF.

The V call is TRBV6-6, the J call TRBJ1-1; the D gene is possibly TRBD1 (5 bases). V lost 2 bases and J lost 0, with 7 bases in between. The CDR3 consists of 14 residues. In germline, CDR1 is MNHNY, CDR2 SVGAGI (reference sequence). Here the CDR3 DNA reads TGTGCCAGCAGTTACGGGGGTATGAACACTGAAGCTTTCTTT. Residues: CASSYGGMNTEAFF.

This clonotype occurred a few times. The V call is TRBV30, the J call TRBJ1-2, with a possible D match to TRBD1 (6 bases). The germline V gene has CDR1 GTSNPN and CDR2 SVGIG (reference sequence). The V end was cut by 4 bases, the J end by 8 bases, with 8 bases between. CDR3 length equals 10 residues. CDR3 bases: TGTGCCTGGATGACAGGCGGCTACACCTTC. Translated: CAWMTGGYTF.

This clonotype was seen a handful of times. The V and J genes are TRBV12-3 or TRBV12-4 and TRBJ2-3; 8 bases agree with TRBD2. The CDR3 is made up of 15 amino acids. V dropped 6 bases and J dropped 3; count of bases not matched to a gene: 8. The CDR3 bases are TGTGCCAGCAGCCCAGCGGGGGCCAAAACAGATACGCAGTATTTT. It specifies CASSPAGAKTDTQYF.

This rearrangement joins TRBV2 to TRBJ1-1, with 8 bases that match TRBD1. Germline V gene sequence: CDR1 SNHLY, CDR2 FYNNEI. J lost 0 bases, V lost 3 bases, and 3 bases had no gene match. CDR3 length: 15 residues. The CDR3 DNA reads as TGTGCCAGCAGTGAGGACAGGGTGATGAACACTGAAGCTTTCTTT. The encoded protein is CASSEDRVMNTEAFF.

V is TRBV20-1 and J is TRBJ1-4; D gene unclear. V was clipped by 1 base and J by 8 bases, with 11 bases between them. The CDR3 contains 13 residues. Germline loops: CDR1 DFQATT, CDR2 SNEGSKA (reference sequence). The CDR3 DNA is TGCAGTGCTAGAGTTGAGTACTCCGAAAAACTGTTTTTT. Residues: CSARVEYSEKLFF.

The chain employs TRBV4-2 and TRBJ2-7; D gene uncertain. Trimming took 1 base from V and 0 from J, leaving 13 bases between them. Germline CDR1 reads LGHNA; CDR2 reads YNFKEQ. This CDR3 contains 16 residues. Here the CDR3 DNA reads TGTGCCAGCAGCCAAGTATCGCGAGGCGCCTCCTACGAGCAGTACTTC. This encodes CASSQVSRGASYEQYF.

This clonotype was seen just once. One end of the junction varies from germline; a read error may be responsible. The gene calls are TRBV13 and TRBJ2-3; possible D gene TRBD2, 5 bases. Per germline, CDR1 PRHDT and CDR2 FYEKMQ (reference sequence). The CDR3 loop spans 14 amino acids. The CDR3 loop is CASKERPRGDAQYF. CDR3 bases: TGTGCCAGCAAAGAGCGGCCCCGAGGAGATGCGCAGTATTTT.

Only one count was recorded for this clonotype. This sequence joins TRBV10-3 and TRBJ1-4, with no clear D. This CDR3 contains 12 residues. Germline lookup yields CDR1 ENHRY and CDR2 SYGVKD. The V end was cut by 3 bases, the J end by 4 bases, with 3 bases between. CDR3 in DNA: TGTGCCATCAGTGACAATAATGAAAAACTGTTTTTT. As protein: CAISDNNEKLFF.

The V call is TRBV4-3, the J call TRBJ1-1; D might be TRBD1 (5 bases). Germline assignment: CDR1 LGHNA and CDR2 YSLEER. This CDR3 region has 14 residues. V was shortened by 0 bases and J by 5 bases, with 10 bases between the two germline ends. CDR3 amino acids: CASSQDPGWTEAFF. DNA for the CDR3: TGCGCCAGCAGCCAAGACCCAGGGTGGACTGAAGCTTTCTTT.

The chain combines TRBV7-6 with TRBJ2-1; 7 bases match TRBD2. The CDR3 sequence is 14 residues long. After removal of 5 bases from V and 7 bases from J, the junction contained 8 bases not matched to a gene. Germline-derived CDR1 and CDR2 are SGHVS and FNYEAQ. CDR3 sequence (DNA): TGTGCCAGCAGCGTAAGCGGGGAGCGGAATGAGCAGTTCTTC. It specifies CASSVSGERNEQFF.

This chain uses TRBV4-2 with TRBJ2-3; TRBD2 matches 12 bases. The junction had 5 bases not matched to a gene; V was cut back by 3 bases and J by 1 base. This CDR3 is built from 17 residues. Germline CDR1 reads LGHNA; CDR2 reads YNFKEQ. DNA for the CDR3: TGTGCCAGCAGCCAGACTAGCGGGGGCCCTCGCACAGATACGCAGTATTTT. Translation: CASSQTSGGPRTDTQYF.

The rearrangement uses TRBV27 and TRBJ1-5; possible D gene TRBD1, 5 bases. This CDR3 region has 15 residues. Germline V gene lookup returns CDR1 MNHEY and CDR2 SMNVEV (reference sequence). V dropped 5 bases and J dropped 4 bases, with 15 bases sitting between them. CDR3 region: CASSPVTGANQPQHF. The CDR3 nucleotides are TGTGCCAGCAGTCCGGTGACCGGGGCAAATCAGCCCCAGCATTTT.

The chain is built from TRBV5-1 and TRBJ2-3, with 13 bases aligning to TRBD2. V was pared by 2 bases and J by 4 bases, with 4 bases of the junction left unmatched. CDR3 size: 16 residues. The germline V gene encodes CDR1 SGHRS and CDR2 YFSETQ. The CDR3 region is CASSFGTSGESDTQYF. The CDR3 nucleotides read TGCGCCAGCAGCTTCGGGACTAGCGGGGAATCAGATACGCAGTATTTT. The full variable domain, completed using reference TRBV5-1 and TRBJ2-3, is KAGVTQTPRYLIKTRGQQVTLSCSPISGHRSVSWYQQTPGQGLQFLFEYFSETQRNKGNFPGRFSGRQFSNSRSEMNVSTLELGDSALYLCASSFGTSGESDTQYFGPGTRLTVL.

As regards this clonotype: One base away lies a much larger clone, so this may be a sequencing read error. The chain recombines TRBV12-3 or TRBV12-4 with TRBJ2-3; D unresolved. Deletions cut 7 bases from V and 5 bases from J, with 7 bases between. This CDR3 is 11 amino acids long. The DNA of the CDR3 is TGTGCCAGCACCACTTTAGATACGCAGTATTTT. Translated, it gives CASTTLDTQYF.

The J gene is TRBJ1-1, the V gene TRBV12-3 or TRBV12-4; 7 bases are shared with TRBD1. J gave up 1 base and V 6 bases, and 11 bases lay outside the gene matches. CDR3 length equals 16 residues. This CDR3 is CASRADRRYPNTEAFF. The CDR3 nucleotides are TGTGCCAGCAGGGCGGACAGGCGCTACCCGAACACTGAAGCTTTCTTT.

V gene TRBV7-2 combines with J gene TRBJ2-3; D tentatively fits TRBD1 or TRBD2 (5 bases each). Germline-derived CDR1 and CDR2 are SGHTA and FQGNSA. This CDR3 has 13 residues. Trimming removed 6 bases at V and 8 bases at J, with 15 bases between. The CDR3 DNA follows: TGTGCCAGCAGTCGCAACTCCGGGACTACGCAGTATTTT. The encoded protein is CASSRNSGTTQYF.

V usage is TRBV20-1 and J usage is TRBJ1-2, with D perhaps matching TRBD1 (6 bases). Trimming shortened V by 3 bases and J by 8 bases, and 16 bases separated the two germline ends. The CDR3 extends over 13 amino acids. Germline V CDR1 and CDR2: DFQATT, SNEGSKA (reference sequence). CDR3 DNA: TGCAGTGCTAGCACAGGGCGAGGTTCCGGCTACACCTTC. Translation gives CSASTGRGSGYTF.

This clonotype has more than one count but fewer than ten. The CDR3: CASSQDIGVETQYF. In DNA, the CDR3 is TGTGCCAGCAGCCAAGATATCGGGGTTGAGACCCAGTACTTC. The V gene is TRBV3-1, the J gene TRBJ2-5, with a weak D call TRBD2 (5 bases). CDR1 is LGHDT, CDR2 YNNKEL, per germline (reference sequence). The ends were cut back, 0 bases at V and 5 bases at J, with 10 bases in the middle. This CDR3 has 14 residues.

The chain uses TRBV5-1 and TRBJ1-2, with D tentatively TRBD1 (5 bases). With 0 bases removed from V and 3 bases from J, the gap between germline ends came to 9 bases. Germline values: CDR1 SGHRS, CDR2 YFSETQ. This CDR3 has 14 amino acids. This CDR3 reads CASSLERGDYGYTF. The CDR3 DNA follows: TGCGCCAGCAGCTTGGAACGGGGGGACTATGGCTACACCTTC.

V is TRBV4-2 and J is TRBJ1-4; no reliable D call. CDR3 length: 14 residues. Per the germline V gene, CDR1 is LGHNA and CDR2 is YNFKEQ. V lost 0 bases and J 4 bases, leaving 6 bases between the germline ends. CDR3: CASSQDLGNEKLFF. In DNA, the CDR3 is TGTGCCAGCAGCCAAGATCTTGGTAATGAAAAACTGTTTTTT.

The chain joins TRBV20-1 to TRBJ1-2; possibly TRBD1 for D (6 bases). The CDR3 is 14 amino acids. CDR1 is DFQATT, CDR2 SNEGSKA, per germline (reference sequence). V was trimmed by 1 base and J by 3 bases, leaving 12 bases between them. CDR3 nucleotides: TGCAGTGCTAGAGGGGGGGGCGCACACTATGGCTACACCTTC. Its translation: CSARGGGAHYGYTF.

V gene TRBV10-2 combines with J gene TRBJ1-1, with a weak D call TRBD1 (6 bases). The CDR3 spans 14 residues. Germline values: CDR1 WSHSY, CDR2 SAAADI. Trimming took off 3 bases at V and 10 bases at J, with 18 bases between the two ends. Here the CDR3 reads CASSDPGGEGVAFF. The CDR3 DNA reads TGCGCCAGCAGTGATCCTGGGGGAGAGGGGGTAGCTTTCTTT.

This chain links TRBV27 with TRBJ2-2, with D tentatively TRBD2 (6 bases). The germline CDR1 and CDR2 sequences are MNHEY and SMNVEV (reference sequence). The CDR3 is 16 residues long. With 2 bases removed from V and 4 bases from J, the gap between germline ends came to 14 bases. The CDR3 here is CASSLGASEGTGELFF. CDR3 in DNA: TGTGCCAGCAGTTTAGGGGCTAGCGAAGGCACCGGGGAGCTGTTTTTT.